This is a list of T cell receptor beta chains from one sample in a study of blood T cell repertoires in COVID-19. Clones were read by immunoSEQ multiplex PCR, and TCRdb kept only the in-frame ones, dropping some. The sample yields fewer than 300,000 clones, around 84% seen once. The sequencing sample was made of PBMCs or T cells enriched from blood (not recorded which). The receptor source for this set is a young man who had recovered from COVID-19. Each CDR3 is given with its conserved first and last residue. The order of the fields is V gene, CDR3 protein.

v_gene: TRBV5-5; CDR3aa: CASSLSAGAGYNEQFF
v_gene: TRBV5-1; CDR3aa: CASSYGGSYEQYF
v_gene: TRBV29-1; CDR3aa: CSVEDRVRGMEDTQYF
v_gene: TRBV2; CDR3aa: CASSVGQLATNEKLFF
v_gene: TRBV18; CDR3aa: CASSPGQGYTEAFF
v_gene: TRBV5-4; CDR3aa: CASSLVLGGTDTQYF
v_gene: TRBV19; CDR3aa: CASSPGQVSTGELFF
v_gene: TRBV2; CDR3aa: CASRARQGAYNEQFF
v_gene: TRBV19; CDR3aa: CASSILSAGDDGYTF
v_gene: TRBV9; CDR3aa: CASSLLAGGLDTQYF
v_gene: TRBV10-1; CDR3aa: CASSEGLAGGTYNEQFF
v_gene: TRBV5-1; CDR3aa: CASSLGVTGSGQPQHF
v_gene: TRBV5-1; CDR3aa: CASSEGGSRTDTQYF
v_gene: TRBV28; CDR3aa: CASSSVDRDRGSYNEQFF
v_gene: TRBV11-2; CDR3aa: CASSLVGQTYEQYF
v_gene: TRBV2; CDR3aa: CASSGGGQVNQPQHF
v_gene: TRBV5-1; CDR3aa: CASRQGQAVNTEAFF
v_gene: TRBV7-2; CDR3aa: CASSLVLGQGARGGYTF
v_gene: TRBV14; CDR3aa: CASSQVNQGPYEQYF
v_gene: TRBV29-1; CDR3aa: CSVPGQGGDGYTF
v_gene: TRBV15; CDR3aa: CATSEDRDAFF
v_gene: TRBV6-5; CDR3aa: CAIPERGSGNEQFF